Presented here are 16 T cell receptor beta chains from one specimen sequenced in a study of shared clonotypes between healthy human individuals. Sequencing was performed with immunoSEQ multiplex PCR; in TCRdb, only in-frame clones are kept and a portion is missing. Among about 660,000 clones listed, approximately 74% were seen once. The sample consisted of memory CD4+ T cells sorted from blood. Regarding subset: CD45RA-negative fraction. These receptors originate from a woman aged 25 to 39 in good health.

The gene calls are TRBV2 and TRBJ2-5; 10 positions agree with TRBD1. The J segment lost 3 bases and the V segment lost 8 bases, leaving 6 bases of the junction unmatched. The CDR3 consists of 14 residues. Germline V gene lookup returns CDR1 SNHLY and CDR2 FYNNEI. In nucleotides, the CDR3 is TGTGCCAGCGGTCCCGGGACAGGGGAAGAGACCCAGTACTTC. This translates into CASGPGTGEETQYF.

The J gene is TRBJ2-7, the V gene TRBV2, with D possibly matching TRBD1 (5 bases). Germline CDR1 and CDR2: SNHLY and FYNNEI. V was clipped by 5 bases and J by 4 bases, with 12 bases between them. The CDR3 is 13 amino acids. CDR3 region: CASSPRQFYEQYF. The CDR3 region has the DNA TGTGCCAGCAGTCCGAGACAGTTTTACGAGCAGTACTTC.

V is TRBV19 and J is TRBJ2-1; D possibly corresponds to TRBD2 (6 bases). The CDR3 sequence is 18 residues long. The germline V gene encodes CDR1 LNHDA and CDR2 SQIVND (reference sequence). V was cut by 4 bases and J by 0 bases, with 19 bases left in between. CDR3 DNA sequence: TGTGCCAGTAGTAACCCCCCGGGAGTAGTGAGCTCCTACAATGAGCAGTTCTTC. This translates into CASSNPPGVVSSYNEQFF.

On this clone itself: One junction end disagrees with the germline gene, perhaps due to a read error. The CDR3 DNA follows: TGTGCCATCAGTGAGTCAGGGGGCTACGAGCAGTACTTC. Translating gives CAISESGGYEQYF. The V call is TRBV6-5, the J call TRBJ2-7, with 7 bases aligning to TRBD1. Germline V gives CDR1 MNHEY, CDR2 SVGAGI. This CDR3 comprises 13 residues.

The chain is built from TRBV5-1 and TRBJ2-3; 7 bases match TRBD2. With 0 bases clipped from V and 2 bases from J, the junction kept 6 bases outside the gene matches. The CDR3 length is 16 residues. Germline CDR1 SGHRS, CDR2 YFSETQ. The DNA of the CDR3 is TGCGCCAGCAGCTTGGGTCCCAGCGGGAACACAGATACGCAGTATTTT. It codes for CASSLGPSGNTDTQYF. The whole variable domain, remainder taken from reference TRBV5-1 and TRBJ2-3, is KAGVTQTPRYLIKTRGQQVTLSCSPISGHRSVSWYQQTPGQGLQFLFEYFSETQRNKGNFPGRFSGRQFSNSRSEMNVSTLELGDSALYLCASSLGPSGNTDTQYFGPGTRLTVL.

The chain is built from TRBV7-3 and TRBJ2-2; a weak D match, TRBD2 (6 bases). The CDR3 spans 15 residues. Deletions cut 4 bases from V and 1 base from J, with 10 bases between. Germline V gives CDR1 SGHTA, CDR2 FQGTGA. CDR3 sequence: CASSSDSGNTGELFF. Written as DNA, the CDR3 is TGTGCCAGCAGCTCCGATAGCGGGAACACCGGGGAGCTGTTTTTT.

J is TRBJ2-7 and V is TRBV7-9; 9 bases are shared with TRBD1. The CDR3 extends over 14 amino acids. Germline assignment: CDR1 SEHNR and CDR2 FQNEAQ (reference sequence). Trimming removed 7 bases from V and 4 bases from J; junction bases left unmatched: 8. CDR3 DNA: TGTGCCAGCACCGCCGGGACAGGGAATTACGAGCAGTACTTC. Protein sequence: CASTAGTGNYEQYF.

In this sample, this clone turned up many times. This chain connects TRBV19 to TRBJ1-4; TRBD1 might be the D (5 bases). This CDR3 region has 15 residues. The V and J ends lost 7 bases and 2 bases respectively, with 14 bases between them. Per the germline V gene, CDR1 is LNHDA and CDR2 is SQIVND (reference sequence). CDR3 sequence (DNA): TGTGCCAGTAATCCGGGGGATTCGACTAATGAAAAACTGTTTTTT. This sequence encodes CASNPGDSTNEKLFF.

This clone was seen a single time. The chain links TRBV2 to TRBJ2-7, with 8 nucleotides matching TRBD2. The CDR3 contains 14 residues. J was trimmed by 6 bases and V by 7 bases; bases with no gene match: 11. CDR1 and CDR2 from the germline V gene are SNHLY and FYNNEI. This chain's CDR3 is CASTLAGNSGEQYF. The CDR3 bases are TGTGCCAGCACTTTAGCGGGAAACTCGGGCGAGCAGTACTTC.

The V call is TRBV27, the J call TRBJ2-3; D is possibly TRBD1 or TRBD2 (5 bases each). The CDR3 consists of 13 residues. The germline gives CDR1 MNHEY, CDR2 SMNVEV (reference sequence). V was pared by 3 bases and J by 7 bases, with 11 bases between. For the CDR3, the DNA is TGTGCCAGCAGTTTTCGGCCGGGACATACGCAGTATTTT. This encodes CASSFRPGHTQYF.

The chain uses TRBV6-1 and TRBJ1-5; 7 bases align to TRBD1. From germline, CDR1 is MNHNS and CDR2 SASEGT. Losses at the gene ends were 7 bases for V and 3 bases for J; bases not matched to a gene: 9. The CDR3 consists of 15 residues. CDR3 region: CASTRNGQANQPQHF. Written as DNA, the CDR3 is TGTGCCAGCACCAGAAATGGACAGGCCAATCAGCCCCAGCATTTT.

The chain links TRBV28 to TRBJ1-4, with a possible D match to TRBD1 (5 bases). Germline V gives CDR1 MDHEN, CDR2 SYDVKM. The CDR3 contains 15 residues. V dropped 4 bases and J dropped 4 bases, with 13 bases sitting between them. This CDR3 reads CASSSPGLGNEKLFF. The DNA of the CDR3 is TGTGCCAGCAGTTCACCGGGGCTGGGTAATGAAAAACTGTTTTTT. Based on the CDR3 plus reference TRBV28 and TRBJ1-4, the full variable domain is DVKVTQSSRYLVKRTGEKVFLECVQDMDHENMFWYRQDPGLGLRLIYFSYDVKMKEKGDIPEGYSVSREKKERFSLILESASTNQTSMYLCASSSPGLGNEKLFFGSGTQLSVL.

On this clone: The same CDR3 is also encoded by other DNA sequences in this sample. The chain recombines TRBV30 with TRBJ1-2; D is undetermined. CDR1 GTSNPN and CDR2 SVGIG come from the germline V gene (reference sequence). The V end lost 0 bases, the J end lost 5 bases, and 4 bases lay between the germline ends. The CDR3 extends over 11 amino acids. Here the CDR3 DNA reads TGTGCCTGGAGTGTAGGGTATGGCTACACCTTC. It specifies CAWSVGYGYTF.

V and J are TRBV19 and TRBJ1-1; 7 nucleotides agree with TRBD1. V lost 6 bases and J lost 4; bases outside the gene matches: 11. Looked up from germline, CDR1 is LNHDA and CDR2 is SQIVND (reference sequence). The CDR3 is made up of 15 amino acids. In nucleotides, the CDR3 is TGTGCCAGTAGCCGCAGGGGGGGTCTGACCACTGAAGCTTTCTTT. This translates into CASSRRGGLTTEAFF.

V gene TRBV9 combines with J gene TRBJ2-6; the D call may be TRBD1 or TRBD2 (5 bases each). The CDR3 extends over 18 amino acids. Trimming removed 0 bases at V and 0 bases at J, with 13 bases between. Looked up from germline, CDR1 is SGDLS and CDR2 is YYNGEE. CDR3 in DNA: TGTGCCAGCAGCGTAGCGAGGGGTTTGTCCTCTGGGGCCAACGTCCTGACTTTC. Amino acid sequence: CASSVARGLSSGANVLTF. The full variable domain, its missing parts supplied by reference TRBV9 and TRBJ2-6, is DSGVTQTPKHLITATGQRVTLRCSPRSGDLSVYWYQQSLDQGLQFLIQYYNGEERAKGNILERFSAQQFPDLHSELNLSSLELGDSALYFCASSVARGLSSGANVLTFGAGSRLTVL.

The J gene is TRBJ2-5, the V gene TRBV20-1, with 9 bases that match TRBD1. Germline loops: CDR1 DFQATT, CDR2 SNEGSKA (reference sequence). The CDR3 runs 11 residues. The ends lost 5 bases at V and 7 bases at J; junction bases unmatched: 2. The CDR3 loop reads CSADRGRTQYF. The CDR3 coding sequence is TGCAGTGCTGACAGGGGGAGGACCCAGTACTTC.